The T cell receptor (beta chain) under discussion was sequenced for a study of cytomegalovirus exposure and HLA in healthy donors. Whole-study context: There were some 120 million unique TCR beta sequences, drawn from some 180 million T cells, in an earlier analysis.

Whole-study findings and limits: Fewer N-insertions (relative to the approximately 670-donor mean) were reportedly seen in an Asian-associated ancestry cluster in a later analysis. Reportedly, HLA-A and HLA-B alleles of most subjects were accurately predicted from TCR beta.

PCR employed 60 Vbeta and 13 Jbeta primers. In the source study's methods: Later reanalysis found roughly 80 million unique TCR beta chains, around 10 million of them shared. TCRdb's copy holds only in-frame clones and misses some; the assay was immunoSEQ multiplex PCR. Clone size and V and J calls were adopted from that table, with D and trimming inferred from the DNA. Here the sample spans 130,000 to 150,000 clones, around 72% being singletons. V lost 2 bases to trimming and J lost 3 bases, with 5 bases between them. This CDR3 spans 13 amino acids. Germline loops: CDR1 MDHEN, CDR2 SYDVKM. Regarding this clone: Antigen: not known.

This chain uses TRBV28 with TRBJ1-3; the D is unclear. The TCR sequence derives from a man aged 18 to 30 in good health and CMV-seropositive. Sequenced material: PBMCs. For the CDR3, the DNA is TGTGCCAGCAGTTTAAGTAGTGGAAACACCATATATTTT. The encoded protein is CASSLSSGNTIYF.